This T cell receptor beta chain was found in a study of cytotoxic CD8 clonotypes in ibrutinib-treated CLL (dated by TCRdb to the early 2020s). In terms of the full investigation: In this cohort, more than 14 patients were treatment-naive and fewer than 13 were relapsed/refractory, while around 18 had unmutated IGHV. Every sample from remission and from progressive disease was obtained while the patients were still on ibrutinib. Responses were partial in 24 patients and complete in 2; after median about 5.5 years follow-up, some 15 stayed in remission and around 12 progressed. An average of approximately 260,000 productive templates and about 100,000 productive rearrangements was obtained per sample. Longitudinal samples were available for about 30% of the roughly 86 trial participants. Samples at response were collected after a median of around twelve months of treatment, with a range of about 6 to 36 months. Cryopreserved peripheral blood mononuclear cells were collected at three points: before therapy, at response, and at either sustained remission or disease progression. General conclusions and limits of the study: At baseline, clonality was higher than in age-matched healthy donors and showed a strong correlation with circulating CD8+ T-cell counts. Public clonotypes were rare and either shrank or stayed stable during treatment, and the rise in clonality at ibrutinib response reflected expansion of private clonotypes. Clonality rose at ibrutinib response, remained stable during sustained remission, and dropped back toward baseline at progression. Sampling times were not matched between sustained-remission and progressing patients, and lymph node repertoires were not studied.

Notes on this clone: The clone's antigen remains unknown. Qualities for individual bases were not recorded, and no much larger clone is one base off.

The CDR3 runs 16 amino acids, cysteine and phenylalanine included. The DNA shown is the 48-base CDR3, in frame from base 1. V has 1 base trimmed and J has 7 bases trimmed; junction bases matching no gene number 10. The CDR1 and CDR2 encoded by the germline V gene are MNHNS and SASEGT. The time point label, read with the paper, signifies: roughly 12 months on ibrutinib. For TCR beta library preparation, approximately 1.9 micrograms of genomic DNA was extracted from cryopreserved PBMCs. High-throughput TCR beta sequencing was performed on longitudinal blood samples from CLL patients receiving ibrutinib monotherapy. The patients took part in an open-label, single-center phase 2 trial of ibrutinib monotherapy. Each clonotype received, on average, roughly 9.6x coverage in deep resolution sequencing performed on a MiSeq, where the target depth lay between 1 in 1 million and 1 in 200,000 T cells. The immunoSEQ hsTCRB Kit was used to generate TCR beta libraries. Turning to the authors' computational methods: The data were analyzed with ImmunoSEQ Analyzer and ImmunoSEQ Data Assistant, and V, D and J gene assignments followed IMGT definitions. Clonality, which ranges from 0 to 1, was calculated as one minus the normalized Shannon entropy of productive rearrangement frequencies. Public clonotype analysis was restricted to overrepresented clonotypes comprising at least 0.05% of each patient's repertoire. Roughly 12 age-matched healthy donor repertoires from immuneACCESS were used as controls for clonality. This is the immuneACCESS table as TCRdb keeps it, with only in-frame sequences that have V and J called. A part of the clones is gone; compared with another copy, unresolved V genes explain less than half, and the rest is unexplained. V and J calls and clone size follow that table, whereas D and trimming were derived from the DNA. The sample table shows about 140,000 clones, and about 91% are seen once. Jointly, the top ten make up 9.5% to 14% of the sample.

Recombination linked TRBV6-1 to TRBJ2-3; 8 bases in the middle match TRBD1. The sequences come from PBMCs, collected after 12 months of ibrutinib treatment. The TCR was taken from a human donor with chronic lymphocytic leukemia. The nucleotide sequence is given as TGTGCCAGCAGTGAAGAATACAGGGGGTGGGTGTATACGCAGTATTTT. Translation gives CASSEEYRGWVYTQYF.